This T cell receptor (beta chain) was profiled in a study of regulatory T cells in long-lasting Graves disease. This clonotype was detected ten times or more. Its specificity is not known. The germline gives CDR1 SGHRS, CDR2 YFSETQ. The CDR3 runs to 14 residues. Trimming left V 4 bases short and J 2 bases short, with 13 bases between. Whole-study results and caveats: Persistent Graves' cases showed lower TCR diversity than newly diagnosed cases. Authors noted too few samples as a limitation.

As for time point: newly diagnosed GD, antithyroid drugs for less than 3 months. Construction of the TCR library relied on RNA isolated from PBMCs. To make TCR beta libraries, researchers used iRepertoire HTBI primers and Arm-PCR of CDR3 regions. Per the original data handling: Sequenced samples collectively carried 60 to 75 TRBV and 14 to 15 TRBJ segments. TCRdb reanalysed the multiplex PCR reads using MiXCR and keeps one entry per CDR3 protein. TCRdb's processing, not the authors', yielded these V and J calls. Altogether around 500,000 distinct CDR3 sequences are present, 12% being singletons, with the ten largest covering about 8.3%. The data also belong to a second study, concerning T cells in Graves' hyperthyroidism and ophthalmopathy. That work states: With the HTBI primer set, the TCR CDR3 went through a first round of RT-PCR.

The rearrangement uses TRBV5-1 and TRBJ2-7, with a weak D call TRBD2 (7 bases). The source is a woman between 25 and 40 years old with Graves disease. The source was peripheral blood mononuclear cells (PBMCs), collected at new diagnosis, from a patient treated with antithyroid drugs. The chain's CDR3 is CASSSLGGAYEQYF. The CDR3 coding sequence is TGCGCCAGCAGCAGTTTAGGGGGGGCCTACGAGCAGTACTTC. Looking up the rest from reference TRBV5-1 and TRBJ2-7 gives the full variable domain: KAGVTQTPRYLIKTRGQQVTLSCSPISGHRSVSWYQQTPGQGLQFLFEYFSETQRNKGNFPGRFSGRQFSNSRSEMNVSTLELGDSALYLCASSSLGGAYEQYFGPGTRLTVT.